A single sample is the source of the 2 T cell receptor beta chains below, sequenced in a study of blood T cell repertoires in COVID-19. Only in-frame clones appear in the TCRdb table, and some are missing; sequencing was by immunoSEQ multiplex PCR. The sample yields under 450,000 clones, less than 90% seen once. The sequencing sample was made of PBMCs or T cells enriched from blood (not recorded which). These receptors were taken from a woman in her thirties who had recovered from COVID-19.

V gene TRBV29-1 combines with J gene TRBJ1-2; 11 nucleotides agree with TRBD1. The CDR3 has 16 residues. Germline assignment: CDR1 SQVTM and CDR2 ANQGSEA. After removal of 3 bases from V and 2 bases from J, the junction contained 8 bases not matched to a gene. CDR3 sequence: CSVDGQGARVNYGYTF. The DNA for the CDR3 is TGCAGCGTTGACGGACAGGGGGCGCGGGTAAACTATGGCTACACCTTC.

The chain recombines TRBV14 with TRBJ1-1; 8 positions agree with TRBD1. Looked up from germline, CDR1 is SGHDN and CDR2 is FVKESK. Trimming at V came to 4 bases and at J to 9 bases, leaving 10 bases not matched to a gene. The CDR3 consists of 14 residues. The CDR3 region is CASSPRTGTVKAFF. The DNA of the CDR3 is TGTGCCAGCAGCCCGCGGACAGGGACTGTCAAAGCTTTCTTT.